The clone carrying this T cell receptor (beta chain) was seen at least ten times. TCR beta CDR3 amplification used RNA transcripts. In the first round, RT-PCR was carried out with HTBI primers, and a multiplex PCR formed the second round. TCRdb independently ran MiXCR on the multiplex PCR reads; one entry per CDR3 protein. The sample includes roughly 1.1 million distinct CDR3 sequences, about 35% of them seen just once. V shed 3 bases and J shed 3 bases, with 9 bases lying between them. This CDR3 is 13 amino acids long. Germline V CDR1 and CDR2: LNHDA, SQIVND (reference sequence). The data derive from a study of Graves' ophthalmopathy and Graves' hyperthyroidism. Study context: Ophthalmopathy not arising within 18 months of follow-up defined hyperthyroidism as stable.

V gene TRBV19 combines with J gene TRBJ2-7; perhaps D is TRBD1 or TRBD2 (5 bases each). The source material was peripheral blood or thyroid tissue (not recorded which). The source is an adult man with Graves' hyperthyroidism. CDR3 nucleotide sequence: TGTGCCAGTAGTATCGGGGACGTCTACGAGCAGTACTTC. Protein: CASSIGDVYEQYF.